This is a list of T cell receptor beta chains from one sample in a study of cytomegalovirus exposure and HLA in healthy donors. The table came from immunoSEQ multiplex PCR; TCRdb's copy has only in-frame clones and leaves some out. The sample yields some 98,000 clones, less than 9.5% seen once. The material sequenced was PBMCs. The receptors were gathered from a man in his fifties or sixties in good health and CMV-seropositive. Both conserved end residues are part of each CDR3. Each record gives: J gene, D gene, clone size, V gene, CDR3 length, CDR3 DNA, CDR3 protein. D genes are given only for firm matches. For some rows the clone size is stated as once, few or many, or as a class when expanded; others skip it.

J: TRBJ2-5; D: TRBD1; size: few; V: TRBV27; length: 15; DNA: TGTGCCAGCAGGCCGGGGACAGGGGGGGACGAGACCCAGTACTTC; CDR3: CASRPGTGGDETQYF
J: TRBJ2-5; D: TRBD2; size: NA; V: TRBV7-2; length: 14; DNA: TGTGCCAGCAGCTTAGGGCAGGGAGGGATGACCCAGTACTTC; CDR3: CASSLGQGGMTQYF
J: TRBJ2-6; D: NA; size: many; V: TRBV5-1; length: 17; DNA: TGCGCCAGCAGCTTGTGGGGCAGAAACTCTGGGGCCAACGTCCTGACTTTC; CDR3: CASSLWGRNSGANVLTF
J: TRBJ1-5; D: TRBD1; size: NA; V: TRBV28; length: 16; DNA: TGTGCCAGCAGTCCCACCCGGACAGGGGGCTCTATGGCCCAGCATTTT; CDR3: CASSPTRTGGSMAQHF
J: TRBJ1-2; D: TRBD1; size: few; V: TRBV6-5; length: 13; DNA: TGTGCCAGCAGCCCGACAGGGACCTATGGCTACACCTTC; CDR3: CASSPTGTYGYTF
J: TRBJ2-7; D: NA; size: few; V: TRBV2; length: 13; DNA: TGTGCCAGCAGTGAAAGGAGTACCTACGAGCAGTACTTC; CDR3: CASSERSTYEQYF
J: TRBJ2-4; D: NA; size: NA; V: TRBV7-2; length: 16; DNA: TGTGCCAGCAGGTCCGGACAGCCCCTAGCCAAAAACATTCAGTACTTC; CDR3: CASRSGQPLAKNIQYF
J: TRBJ2-7; D: NA; size: NA; V: TRBV27; length: 13; DNA: TGTGCCACCCATAGACAGTACGGATACGAGCAGTACTTC; CDR3: CATHRQYGYEQYF
J: TRBJ2-7; D: TRBD1; size: few; V: TRBV27; length: 14; DNA: TGTGCCAGCAGACTGAACAGGGGCCGCTACGAGCAGTACTTC; CDR3: CASRLNRGRYEQYF
J: TRBJ2-7; D: NA; size: NA; V: TRBV7-9; length: 12; DNA: TGTGCCAGCACACAGGATTACTACGAGCAGTACTTC; CDR3: CASTQDYYEQYF
J: TRBJ2-5; D: TRBD1; size: NA; V: TRBV7-3; length: 16; DNA: TGTGCCAGCAGCCTAGGGATAACAGGGGGTCAAGAGACCCAGTACTTC; CDR3: CASSLGITGGQETQYF
J: TRBJ2-2; D: TRBD2; size: few; V: TRBV7-3; length: 16; DNA: TGTGCCAGCAGCCTTACTAGCGGAGCGGGCACCGGGGAGCTGTTTTTT; CDR3: CASSLTSGAGTGELFF
J: TRBJ2-3; D: NA; size: NA; V: TRBV2; length: 15; DNA: TGTGCCAGCAGTGAAATGGGGCTTGACGCAGATACGCAGTATTTT; CDR3: CASSEMGLDADTQYF
J: TRBJ1-6; D: NA; size: few; V: TRBV5-1; length: 14; DNA: TGCGCCAGCAGCTTCGCAGGTGGATATTCACCCCTCCACTTT; CDR3: CASSFAGGYSPLHF
J: TRBJ1-2; D: NA; size: NA; V: TRBV6-5; length: 14; DNA: TGTGCCAGCAACAGACGGGGAGGGAACTATGGCTACACCTTC; CDR3: CASNRRGGNYGYTF